Listed here are 25 T cell receptor beta chains from one sample, sequenced in a study of blood T cell repertoires in COVID-19. Libraries were prepared by immunoSEQ multiplex PCR; TCRdb keeps only in-frame clonotypes and omits some of them. The data contain about 81,000 clones, around nine tenths of them singletons. The sample consisted of peripheral blood. These receptors were taken from a woman older than 75 with acute or convalescent COVID-19.

The J gene is TRBJ1-5, the V gene TRBV4-3, with D possibly matching TRBD1 (6 bases). Trimming removed 5 bases at V and 6 bases at J, with 11 bases between. The CDR3 sequence is 13 residues long. Germline-derived CDR1 and CDR2 are LGHNA and YSLEER. CDR3 region: CASSKGRGQPQHF. In nucleotides, the CDR3 is TGCGCCAGCAGCAAAGGCAGGGGTCAGCCCCAGCATTTT.

V is TRBV5-1 and J is TRBJ2-3; 11 bases align to TRBD2. CDR3 size: 16 residues. CDR1 and CDR2 (germline): SGHRS, YFSETQ. V was clipped by 4 bases and J by 3 bases; unmatched bases: 7. CDR3 coding DNA: TGCGCCAGCAGCGTCGGAGGGACTAGCGGTACAGATACGCAGTATTTT. Protein product: CASSVGGTSGTDTQYF.

The chain combines TRBV27 with TRBJ1-2; TRBD1 matches at 8 bases. The germline CDR1 and CDR2 sequences are MNHEY and SMNVEV (reference sequence). V shed 6 bases, J shed 4 bases, and the junction held 7 bases outside the gene matches. The CDR3 is made up of 14 amino acids. In DNA form, the CDR3 reads TGTGCCAGCAGCCGGGACAGGTTAGCCTATGGCTACACCTTC. Translated, it gives CASSRDRLAYGYTF.

The CDR3 nucleotides read TGCGCCAGCAGCCGTACAGGGGGCAACGGGGAGCTGTTTTTT. Translated: CASSRTGGNGELFF. The rearrangement links TRBV5-1 to TRBJ2-2, with TRBD1 matching over 9 bases. The CDR3 has 14 residues. CDR1 is SGHRS and CDR2 is YFSETQ in the germline V gene. V dropped 4 bases and J dropped 7; count of bases not matched to a gene: 5.

The rearrangement joins TRBV6-2 or TRBV6-3 to TRBJ2-3, with 12 bases fitting TRBD2. Germline CDR1 and CDR2: MNHEY and SVGEGT. Losses at the gene ends were 0 bases for V and 2 bases for J; bases not matched to a gene: 6. The CDR3 is 18 residues long. This CDR3 is CASSYSVLAGGLTDTQYF. The DNA for the CDR3 is TGTGCCAGCAGTTACTCGGTACTAGCGGGGGGCCTCACAGATACGCAGTATTTT.

J is TRBJ1-3 and V is TRBV6-5; D gene ambiguous. This CDR3 is built from 15 residues. Looked up from germline, CDR1 is MNHEY and CDR2 is SVGAGI. V dropped 6 bases and J dropped 0 bases, with 12 bases sitting between them. The CDR3 loop is CASSQNINSGNTIYF. The DNA of the CDR3 is TGTGCCAGCAGCCAAAACATCAACTCTGGAAACACCATATATTTT.

The gene calls are TRBV3-1 (or the pseudogene TRBV3-2) and TRBJ1-1, with 10 positions matching TRBD1. Trimming cost V 4 bases and J 4 bases; bases outside gene matches: 6. CDR3 length: 15 amino acids. Germline V gene lookup returns CDR1 LGHDT and CDR2 YNNKEL (reference sequence). CDR3 nucleotide sequence: TGTGCCAGCAGCCCGGGACAGGGGTGGAGCACTGAAGCTTTCTTT. As protein: CASSPGQGWSTEAFF.

About this clone: At one end the junction does not follow the germline gene, possibly because of a read error. The J gene is TRBJ1-2, the V gene TRBV19, with D possibly matching TRBD1 (5 bases). Germline V gives CDR1 LNHDA, CDR2 SQIVND (reference sequence). The CDR3 is 11 residues long. CDR3 in DNA: TGTGCCACCAGACAGATGTATGGGTACACCTTC. Its translation: CATRQMYGYTF.

The J gene is TRBJ1-2, the V gene TRBV19, with 11 positions matching TRBD1. The CDR3 sequence is 16 residues long. V lost 4 bases, J lost 4 bases, and 8 bases stayed unmatched. Germline loops: CDR1 LNHDA, CDR2 SQIVND (reference sequence). The CDR3 loop reads CASSTLPGQGVYGYTF. The CDR3 DNA reads as TGTGCCAGTAGTACCCTACCGGGACAGGGGGTCTATGGCTACACCTTC.

This clone was seen a single time. V usage is TRBV6-5 and J usage is TRBJ2-3; 9 nucleotides match TRBD2. V was clipped by 6 bases and J by 4 bases; unmatched bases: 8. The CDR3 runs 15 residues. The germline V gene has CDR1 MNHEY and CDR2 SVGAGI. CDR3 sequence (DNA): TGTGCCAGCAGATACGGGACTAGCTTTGCAGATACGCAGTATTTT. Protein: CASRYGTSFADTQYF.

This chain links TRBV7-8 with TRBJ2-6, with a tentative D call TRBD1 (6 bases). Germline values: CDR1 SGHVS, CDR2 FQNEAQ. V was shortened by 0 bases and J by 0 bases, with 12 bases between the two germline ends. The CDR3 totals 18 residues. Here the CDR3 reads CASSLAEGVGSGANVLTF. The CDR3 DNA follows: TGTGCCAGCAGCTTAGCTGAGGGGGTAGGCTCTGGGGCCAACGTCCTGACTTTC. The full variable domain, its missing parts supplied by reference TRBV7-8 and TRBJ2-6, is GAGVSQSPRYKVAKRGQDVALRCDPISGHVSLFWYQQALGQGPEFLTYFQNEAQLDKSGLPSDRFFAERPEGSVSTLKIQRTQQEDSAVYLCASSLAEGVGSGANVLTFGAGSRLTVL.

J is TRBJ2-5 and V is TRBV7-2, with 8 nucleotides matching TRBD2. V trimming: 0 bases; J trimming: 7 bases; junction bases outside the gene matches: 7. Germline lookup yields CDR1 SGHTA and CDR2 FQGNSA. The CDR3 runs to 15 residues. The chain's CDR3 is CASSLATSGVGTQYF. Written as DNA, the CDR3 is TGTGCCAGCAGCTTAGCAACTAGCGGCGTGGGGACCCAGTACTTC.

The gene calls are TRBV11-3 and TRBJ2-5; 10 bases match TRBD2. J was trimmed by 1 base and V by 1 base; bases with no gene match: 6. CDR1 SGHNT and CDR2 YENEEA come from the germline V gene. The CDR3 length is 17 residues. CDR3 residues: CASSLGASGGLQETQYF. The CDR3 bases are TGTGCCAGCAGCTTAGGAGCTAGCGGGGGACTCCAAGAGACCCAGTACTTC.

The chain uses TRBV18 and TRBJ1-2, with TRBD1 identical over 8 bases. The V gene end was trimmed by 0 bases and the J gene end by 4 bases; junction bases not matched to a gene: 4. Germline assignment: CDR1 KGHSH and CDR2 LQKENI. The CDR3 spans 15 residues. Written as DNA, the CDR3 is TGTGCCAGCTCACCACCGGGGACAGGAGGCTATGGCTACACCTTC. Translation gives CASSPPGTGGYGYTF.

The rearrangement uses TRBV7-8 and TRBJ1-2; a weak D match, TRBD1 (6 bases). With 5 bases removed from V and 2 bases from J, the gap between germline ends came to 18 bases. Germline CDR1 SGHVS, CDR2 FQNEAQ. The CDR3 is 16 residues long. For the CDR3, the DNA is TGTGCCAGCAGCCCCAAGCCCTGGACAGAGAACTATGGCTACACCTTC. Amino acids: CASSPKPWTENYGYTF.

The V and J genes are TRBV3-1 (or the pseudogene TRBV3-2) and TRBJ1-5; weak D call: TRBD1 (6 bases). The germline gives CDR1 LGHDT, CDR2 YNNKEL (reference sequence). Trimming cost V 1 base and J 4 bases, with 8 bases left between them. The CDR3 is made up of 14 amino acids. The DNA for the CDR3 is TGTGCCAGCAGCCAAGGGACAGTTAATCAGCCCCAGCATTTT. Protein: CASSQGTVNQPQHF.

V gene TRBV7-2 combines with J gene TRBJ1-1; D possibly corresponds to TRBD1 (6 bases). CDR3 length equals 14 residues. The germline V gene has CDR1 SGHTA and CDR2 FQGNSA. V was trimmed by 4 bases and J by 3 bases, leaving 12 bases between them. Written as DNA, the CDR3 is TGTGCCAGCAGCTACCTACAGGGAGACACTGAAGCTTTCTTT. Protein: CASSYLQGDTEAFF.

The chain links TRBV5-6 to TRBJ2-1, with D perhaps matching TRBD1 (6 bases). Germline CDR1 is SGHDT and CDR2 is YYEEEE. The CDR3 is 14 residues long. Deletions cut 1 base from V and 6 bases from J, with 11 bases between. CDR3 protein: CASSLWGPGNEQFF. The CDR3 DNA is TGTGCCAGCAGCTTGTGGGGGCCCGGCAATGAGCAGTTCTTC.

This chain links TRBV5-5 with TRBJ1-1; maybe TRBD1 (6 bases). The V end lost 4 bases, the J end lost 5 bases, and 21 bases lay between the germline ends. The CDR3 has 16 amino acids. Germline CDR1 is SGHKS and CDR2 is YYEKEE (reference sequence). This CDR3 reads CASSRSGDLRGTEAFF. The CDR3 DNA reads as TGTGCCAGCAGCCGATCAGGGGACCTTCGGGGAACTGAAGCTTTCTTT.

This rearrangement joins TRBV27 to TRBJ1-1, with 8 bases matching TRBD1. CDR1 MNHEY and CDR2 SMNVEV come from the germline V gene (reference sequence). Unmatched junction bases numbered 5, after V lost 4 bases and J lost 1 base. The length of the CDR3 is 15 residues. The CDR3 protein is CASSSGQVSNTEAFF. DNA for the CDR3: TGTGCCAGCAGTTCGGGACAGGTCTCGAACACTGAAGCTTTCTTT.

The gene calls are TRBV5-6 and TRBJ1-3; D is perhaps TRBD1 (6 bases). The CDR3 runs 15 residues. V dropped 6 bases and J dropped 4 bases, with 17 bases sitting between them. From germline, CDR1 is SGHDT and CDR2 YYEEEE. CDR3 DNA: TGTGCCAGCACCTCGGATGGGGGGGCGGGAAACACCATATATTTT. Translated: CASTSDGGAGNTIYF. Full variable domain (remainder filled in from reference TRBV5-6 and TRBJ1-3): DAGVTQSPTHLIKTRGQQVTLRCSPKSGHDTVSWYQQALGQGPQFIFQYYEEEERQRGNFPDRFSGHQFPNYSSELNVNALLLGDSALYLCASTSDGGAGNTIYFGEGSWLTVV.

The J gene is TRBJ2-1, the V gene TRBV5-6; TRBD2 aligns across 9 bases. Germline V gene sequence: CDR1 SGHDT, CDR2 YYEEEE. The CDR3 has 15 residues. V lost 1 base to trimming and J lost 6 bases; unmatched junction nucleotides: 5. The CDR3 loop reads CASSLWLAGPNEQFF. The DNA of the CDR3 is TGTGCCAGCAGCTTGTGGCTAGCGGGGCCCAATGAGCAGTTCTTC.

This rearrangement joins TRBV7-2 to TRBJ2-7; TRBD2 matches at 7 bases. V dropped 1 base and J dropped 6; count of bases not matched to a gene: 6. The germline V gene has CDR1 SGHTA and CDR2 FQGNSA. The CDR3 is 14 amino acids. In DNA form, the CDR3 reads TGTGCCAGCAGCTTAGTCTCTAGCGGACGCGAGCAGTACTTC. Translating it yields CASSLVSSGREQYF.

V usage is TRBV5-8 and J usage is TRBJ2-1, with D perhaps matching TRBD1 (6 bases). CDR3 length: 15 amino acids. CDR1 is SGHTS, CDR2 YDEGEE, per germline. V was shortened by 3 bases and J by 1 base, with 11 bases between the two germline ends. The CDR3 nucleotides read TGTGCCAGCAGCTCAGCAGGGGCTTCCTACAATGAGCAGTTCTTC. Translating it yields CASSSAGASYNEQFF.

The chain uses TRBV7-3 and TRBJ2-1, with 13 bases lining up with TRBD2. The CDR3 has 15 residues. After removal of 4 bases from V and 7 bases from J, the junction contained 4 bases not matched to a gene. CDR1 is SGHTA, CDR2 FQGTGA, per germline. The DNA for the CDR3 is TGTGCCAGCAGCTCGGGACTAGCGGGGAAGAATGAGCAGTTCTTC. It encodes CASSSGLAGKNEQFF.